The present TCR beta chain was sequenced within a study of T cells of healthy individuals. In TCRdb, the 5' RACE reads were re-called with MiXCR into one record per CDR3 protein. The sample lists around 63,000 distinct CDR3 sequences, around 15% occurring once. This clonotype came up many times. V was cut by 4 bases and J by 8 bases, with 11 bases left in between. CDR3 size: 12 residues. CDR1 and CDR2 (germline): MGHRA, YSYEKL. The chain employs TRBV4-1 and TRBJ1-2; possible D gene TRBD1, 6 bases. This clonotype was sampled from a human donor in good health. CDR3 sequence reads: CASSRDRLGYTF. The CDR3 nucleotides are TGCGCCAGCAGCCGAGACAGGCTCGGCTACACCTTC.